The subject of this entry is one T cell receptor (beta chain). As yet, its antigen is unknown. The entry originates in a study of cytomegalovirus exposure and HLA in healthy donors. Study-level findings and limits: Cytomegalovirus status was reportedly diagnosed by the classifier with high specificity and sensitivity. When analyzed later, a missense DCLRE1C variant was found to be linked to TCR beta V- and J-gene trimming.

Use of 60 Vbeta and 13 Jbeta primers characterized the PCR. Using immunoSEQ multiplex PCR, the repertoire was profiled, and TCRdb retains in-frame clones only, with some absent. The table records 75,000 to 80,000 clones, approximately 80% of them present only once. The donors were healthy bone marrow donors. The CDR3 loop spans 17 amino acids. Germline V gene data show CDR1 as LGHNA and CDR2 as YSLEER. V was clipped by 0 bases and J by 2 bases; unmatched bases: 8. Material for sequencing was PBMCs. The sequence came from a woman in her thirties or forties in good health and CMV-seropositive. The chain couples TRBV4-3 to TRBJ2-5; 8 nucleotides align to TRBD2. In DNA form, the CDR3 reads TGCGCCAGCAGCCAAGATCGGAGCGGGGGAGCTCAAGAGACCCAGTACTTC. Encoded protein: CASSQDRSGGAQETQYF.